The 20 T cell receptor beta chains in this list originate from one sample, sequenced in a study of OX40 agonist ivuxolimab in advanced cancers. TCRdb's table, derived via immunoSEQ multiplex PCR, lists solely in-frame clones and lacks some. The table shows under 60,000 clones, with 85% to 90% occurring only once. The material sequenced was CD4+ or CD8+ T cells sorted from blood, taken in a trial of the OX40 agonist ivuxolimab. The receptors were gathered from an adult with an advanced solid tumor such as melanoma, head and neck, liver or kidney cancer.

This CDR3 reads CASSVQGWGTEAFF. CDR3 nucleotides: TGTGCCAGCAGCGTACAGGGCTGGGGTACTGAAGCTTTCTTT. V usage is TRBV5-5 and J usage is TRBJ1-1; a weak D match, TRBD1 (6 bases). Germline V gene lookup returns CDR1 SGHKS and CDR2 YYEKEE (reference sequence). Trimming removed 4 bases at V and 5 bases at J, with 15 bases between. The CDR3 spans 14 residues. Using reference TRBV5-5 and TRBJ1-1 for the parts outside the CDR3, the full variable domain is DAGVTQSPTHLIKTRGQQVTLRCSPISGHKSVSWYQQVLGQGPQFIFQYYEKEERGRGNFPDRFSARQFPNYSSELNVNALLLGDSALYLCASSVQGWGTEAFFGQGTRLTVV.

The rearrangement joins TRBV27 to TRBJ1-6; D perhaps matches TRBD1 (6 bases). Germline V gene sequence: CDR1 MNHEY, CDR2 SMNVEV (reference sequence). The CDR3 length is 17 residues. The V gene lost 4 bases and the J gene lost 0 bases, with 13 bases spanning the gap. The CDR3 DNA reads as TGTGCCAGCAGTTCCGAGGGACATATCTCCTATAATTCACCCCTCCACTTT. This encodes CASSSEGHISYNSPLHF.

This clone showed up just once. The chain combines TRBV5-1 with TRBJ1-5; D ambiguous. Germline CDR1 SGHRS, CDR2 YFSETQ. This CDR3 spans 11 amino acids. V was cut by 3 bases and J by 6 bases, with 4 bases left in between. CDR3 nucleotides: TGCGCCAGCAGCTGGGGTCAGCCCCAGCATTTT. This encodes CASSWGQPQHF.

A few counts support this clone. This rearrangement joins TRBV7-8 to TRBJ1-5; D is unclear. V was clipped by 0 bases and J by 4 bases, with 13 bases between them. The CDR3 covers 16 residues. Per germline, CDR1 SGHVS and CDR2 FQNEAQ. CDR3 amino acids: CASSLAGLRGNQPQHF. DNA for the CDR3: TGTGCCAGCAGCTTAGCGGGCCTCAGAGGGAATCAGCCCCAGCATTTT.

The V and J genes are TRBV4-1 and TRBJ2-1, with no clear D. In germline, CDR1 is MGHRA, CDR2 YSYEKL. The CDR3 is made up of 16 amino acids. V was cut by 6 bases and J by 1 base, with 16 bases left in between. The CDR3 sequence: CASSRGTLESYNEQFF. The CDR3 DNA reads TGCGCCAGCAGTCGTGGTACCCTCGAATCCTACAATGAGCAGTTCTTC.

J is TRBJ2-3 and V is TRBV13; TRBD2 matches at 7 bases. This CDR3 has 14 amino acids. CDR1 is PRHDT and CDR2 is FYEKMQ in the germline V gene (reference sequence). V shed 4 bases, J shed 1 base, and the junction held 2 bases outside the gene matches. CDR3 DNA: TGTGCCAGCAGCTCCCGGGGGGGCACAGATACGCAGTATTTT. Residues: CASSSRGGTDTQYF.

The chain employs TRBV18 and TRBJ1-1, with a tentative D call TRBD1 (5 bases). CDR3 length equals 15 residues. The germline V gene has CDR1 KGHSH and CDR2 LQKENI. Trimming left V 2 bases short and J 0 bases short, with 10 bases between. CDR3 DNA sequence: TGTGCCAGCTCACCAGACAGCGCTTTGAACACTGAAGCTTTCTTT. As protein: CASSPDSALNTEAFF.

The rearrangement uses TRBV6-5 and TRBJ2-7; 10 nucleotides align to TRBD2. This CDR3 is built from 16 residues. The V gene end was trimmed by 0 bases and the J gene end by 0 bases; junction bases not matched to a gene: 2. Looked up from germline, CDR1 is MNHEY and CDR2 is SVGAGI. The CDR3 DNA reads TGTGCCAGCAGTTACTCACTAGCGGGGCTCTCCTACGAGCAGTACTTC. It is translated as CASSYSLAGLSYEQYF.

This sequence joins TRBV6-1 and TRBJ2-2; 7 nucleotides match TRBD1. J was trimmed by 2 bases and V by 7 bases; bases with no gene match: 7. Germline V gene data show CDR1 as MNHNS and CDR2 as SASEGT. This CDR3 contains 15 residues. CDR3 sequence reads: CASTGQIFNTGELFF. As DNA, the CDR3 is TGTGCCAGCACGGGACAGATATTCAACACCGGGGAGCTGTTTTTT.

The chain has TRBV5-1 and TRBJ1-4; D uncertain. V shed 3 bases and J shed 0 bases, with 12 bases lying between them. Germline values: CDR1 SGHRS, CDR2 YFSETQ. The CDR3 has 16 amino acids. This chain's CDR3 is CASSSNGVATNEKLFF. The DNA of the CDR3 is TGCGCCAGCAGCTCCAACGGAGTTGCAACTAATGAAAAACTGTTTTTT.

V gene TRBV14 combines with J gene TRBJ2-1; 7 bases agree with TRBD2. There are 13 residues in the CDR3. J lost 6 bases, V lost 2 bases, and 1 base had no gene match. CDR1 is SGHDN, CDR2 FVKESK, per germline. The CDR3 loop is CASSQWGGNEQFF. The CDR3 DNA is TGTGCCAGCAGCCAATGGGGGGGCAATGAGCAGTTCTTC.

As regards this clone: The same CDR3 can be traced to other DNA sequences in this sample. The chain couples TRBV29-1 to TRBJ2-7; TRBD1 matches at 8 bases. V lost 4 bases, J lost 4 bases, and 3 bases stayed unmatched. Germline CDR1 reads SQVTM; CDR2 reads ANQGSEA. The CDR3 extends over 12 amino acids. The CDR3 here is CSVGQGAYEQYF. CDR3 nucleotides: TGCAGCGTTGGGCAGGGGGCTTACGAGCAGTACTTC.

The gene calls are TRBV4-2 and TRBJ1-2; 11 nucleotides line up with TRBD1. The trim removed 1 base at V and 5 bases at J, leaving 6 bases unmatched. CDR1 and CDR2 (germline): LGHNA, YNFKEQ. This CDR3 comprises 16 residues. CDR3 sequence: CASSQAGQGAQYGYTF. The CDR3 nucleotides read TGTGCCAGCAGCCAAGCTGGACAGGGGGCGCAGTATGGCTACACCTTC.

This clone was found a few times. The CDR3 nucleotides read TGTGCCAGCAGCCCAGGGACAGGGGCTCTGGATACGCAGTATTTT. This encodes CASSPGTGALDTQYF. The chain combines TRBV5-4 with TRBJ2-3; 10 nucleotides agree with TRBD1. Per germline, CDR1 SGHNT and CDR2 YYREEE (reference sequence). Trimming at V came to 4 bases and at J to 6 bases, leaving 8 bases not matched to a gene. The CDR3 has 15 amino acids.

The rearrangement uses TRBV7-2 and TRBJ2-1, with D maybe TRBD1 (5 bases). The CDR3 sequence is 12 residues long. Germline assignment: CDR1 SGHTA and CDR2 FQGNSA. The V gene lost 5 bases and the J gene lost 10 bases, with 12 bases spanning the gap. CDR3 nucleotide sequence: TGTGCCAGCAGCCGAGACAGACGGGAGCAGTTCTTC. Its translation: CASSRDRREQFF.

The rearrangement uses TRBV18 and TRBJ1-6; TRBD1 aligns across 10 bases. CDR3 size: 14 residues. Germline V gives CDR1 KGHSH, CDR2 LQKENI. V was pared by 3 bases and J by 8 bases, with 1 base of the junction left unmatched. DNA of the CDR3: TGTGCCAGCTCACCTGGACAGGGGGATTCACCCCTCCACTTT. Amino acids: CASSPGQGDSPLHF. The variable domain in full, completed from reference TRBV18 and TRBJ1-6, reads NAGVMQNPRHLVRRRGQEARLRCSPMKGHSHVYWYRQLPEEGLKFMVYLQKENIIDESGMPKERFSAEFPKEGPSILRIQQVVRGDSAAYFCASSPGQGDSPLHFGNGTRLTVT.

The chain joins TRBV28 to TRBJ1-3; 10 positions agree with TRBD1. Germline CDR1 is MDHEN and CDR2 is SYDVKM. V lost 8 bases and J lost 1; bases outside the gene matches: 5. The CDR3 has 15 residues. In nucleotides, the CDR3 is TGTGCCAGCGGGACAGGGGAGCGATCTGGAAACACCATATATTTT. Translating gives CASGTGERSGNTIYF.

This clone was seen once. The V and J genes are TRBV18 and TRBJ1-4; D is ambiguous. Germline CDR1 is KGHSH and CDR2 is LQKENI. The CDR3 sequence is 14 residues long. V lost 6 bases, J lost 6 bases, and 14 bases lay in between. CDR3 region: CASSESGGDEKLFF. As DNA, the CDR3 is TGTGCCAGCTCCGAGAGTGGCGGGGATGAAAAACTGTTTTTT.

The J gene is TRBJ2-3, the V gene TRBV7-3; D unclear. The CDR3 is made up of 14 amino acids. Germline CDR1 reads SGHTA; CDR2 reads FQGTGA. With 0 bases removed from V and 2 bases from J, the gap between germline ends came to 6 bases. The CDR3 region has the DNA TGTGCCAGCAGCTTAACTAAAGACACAGATACGCAGTATTTT. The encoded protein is CASSLTKDTDTQYF.

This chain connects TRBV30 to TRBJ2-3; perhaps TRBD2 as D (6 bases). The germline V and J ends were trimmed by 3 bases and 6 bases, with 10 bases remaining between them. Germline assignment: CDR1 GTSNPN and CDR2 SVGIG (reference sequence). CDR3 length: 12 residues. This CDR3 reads CAWSGREDTQYF. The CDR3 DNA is TGTGCCTGGAGCGGGAGAGAGGATACGCAGTATTTT.